This TCR beta chain was found in a study of prognosis after radiotherapy for stage I lung cancer. Study background: Tumors were squamous cell carcinoma in several patients and adenocarcinoma in some 11. Concurrent therapy with stereotactic body radiotherapy was given to no patient.

Researchers took around 6 milliliters of peripheral blood at each of two time points. The CDR3 is made up of 16 amino acids. CDR1 MNHNS and CDR2 SASEGT come from the germline V gene. Trimming took off 2 bases at V and 3 bases at J, with 17 bases between the two ends. This clonotype qualifies as medium-sized. Two rounds of multiplex PCR amplified TCR beta CDR3 from genomic DNA. Gene-specific primers for each TRBV and TRBJ gene drove first-round PCR. Via MiXCR, TCRdb re-called the multiplex PCR reads, giving one row per CDR3 protein. The sample records more than 30,000 distinct CDR3 sequences, around two fifths being singletons.

Material: PBMCs, obtained before or after stereotactic body radiation therapy (not recorded which). The chain uses TRBV6-1 and TRBJ2-7; D remains ambiguous. The clonotype was recovered from a donor at least 50 years old with non-small cell lung cancer. The CDR3 spells CASSEIVSRAVYEQYF. The CDR3 DNA sequence: TGTGCCAGCAGTGAAATAGTGAGTCGGGCGGTCTACGAGCAGTACTTC.